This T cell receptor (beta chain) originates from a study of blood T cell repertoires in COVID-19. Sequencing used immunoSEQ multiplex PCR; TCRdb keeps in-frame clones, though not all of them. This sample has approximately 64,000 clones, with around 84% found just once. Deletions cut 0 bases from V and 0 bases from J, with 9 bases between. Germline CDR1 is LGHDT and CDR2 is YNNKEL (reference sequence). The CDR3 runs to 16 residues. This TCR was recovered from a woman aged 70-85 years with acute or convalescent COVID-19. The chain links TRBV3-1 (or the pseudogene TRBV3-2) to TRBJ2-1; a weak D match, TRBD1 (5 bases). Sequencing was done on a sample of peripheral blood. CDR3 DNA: TGTGCCAGCAGCCAAGAGGGGCGTAGCTCCTACAATGAGCAGTTCTTC. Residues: CASSQEGRSSYNEQFF.